Listed below are T cell receptor beta chains from one sample, sequenced in a study of identical twins. TCRdb recomputed calls from the 5' RACE reads with MiXCR, one row per CDR3 protein. The sample holds fewer than 350,000 distinct CDR3 sequences, under 9.5% seen once. This sample was shared with a second study, whose subject was yellow fever vaccine responses in identical twins.

Sample: memory (CD45RO+) T cells sorted from blood. These receptor sequences come from a young woman in good health. CDR3s include the opening cysteine and the closing phenylalanine or tryptophan. A D gene is named only where the DNA matches it firmly. Not all rows give a size; the values are once, few, many and, for expanded clones, a class.

d_gene,j_gene,abundance,v_gene,CDR3nt,CDR3aa
.,TRBJ2-7,many,TRBV5-6,TGTGCCAGCAGCTTGGGTTGGCACAGCGGAAGCTCCTACGAGCAGTACTTC,CASSLGWHSGSSYEQYF
TRBD2,TRBJ2-1,few,TRBV18,TGTGCGACCGGGAGGGTCGACAATGAGCAGTTCTTC,CATGRVDNEQFF
.,TRBJ1-2,few,TRBV28,TGTGCCAGCAGTTTATCAGGGGCCGGCTACACCTTC,CASSLSGAGYTF
TRBD1,TRBJ1-6,.,TRBV6-1,TGTGCCAGCAGATTGGGACAGAATAATTCACCCCTCCACTTT,CASRLGQNNSPLHF
TRBD2,TRBJ2-5,.,TRBV29-1,TGCAGCGTGGGGGGGATCGGGGAGACCCAGTACTTC,CSVGGIGETQYF
TRBD2,TRBJ2-5,few,TRBV5-4,TGTGCCAGCAGCTTGAGAGGGACTAGCGGGAGGAAAGAGACCCAGTACTTC,CASSLRGTSGRKETQYF
TRBD2,TRBJ2-2,once,TRBV3-1,TGTGCCAGCAGGTTATCGGCGGGAGGCACGAACACCGGGGAGCTGTTTTTT,CASRLSAGGTNTGELFF
.,TRBJ1-2,.,TRBV12-3/TRBV12-4,TGTGCCACCTCACCAGGGTTAGCGCTTGGCTACACCTTC,CATSPGLALGYTF
.,TRBJ2-5,many,TRBV20-1,TGCAGTGCTTCGAGGGGCATCGGGGAGACCCAGTACTTC,CSASRGIGETQYF
TRBD1,TRBJ1-5,few,TRBV6-2/TRBV6-3,TGTGCCAGCAGTTACTCGAGCAGGGGGGCACATCAGCCCCAGCATTTT,CASSYSSRGAHQPQHF
.,TRBJ2-1,many,TRBV12-3/TRBV12-4,TGTGCCAGCAGTGGCAACAGGCGGCAGTTCTTC,CASSGNRRQFF
.,TRBJ1-2,few,TRBV6-1,TGTGCCAGCAGTGTACAGGGAATTCTTGGCTACACCTTC,CASSVQGILGYTF
TRBD1,TRBJ2-5,.,TRBV11-3,TGTGCCAGCAGCTTAGAAGGGACAGGTGGCCAAGAGACCCAGTACTTC,CASSLEGTGGQETQYF
TRBD2,TRBJ2-3,.,TRBV6-4,TGTGCCAGCAGTCCTGGACTAGCGGGCCACACAGATACGCAGTATTTT,CASSPGLAGHTDTQYF
.,TRBJ2-1,many,TRBV2,TGTGCCAGCAGTGAAGTTGCGGGTTCGATTTACAATGAGCAGTTCTTC,CASSEVAGSIYNEQFF
TRBD1,TRBJ1-1,.,TRBV5-1,TGCGCCAGCAGCTTCGGACAGGGGGGCGCGTGGAGCGCTTTCTTT,CASSFGQGGAWSAFF
.,TRBJ1-1,many,TRBV7-9,TGTGCCAGCAGCCCCTCAACGGGCTCGAACACTGAAGCTTTCTTT,CASSPSTGSNTEAFF
.,TRBJ2-4,few,TRBV10-1,TGCGCCAGCAGTGAGTTTGGGGGGAGAAACATTCAGTACTTC,CASSEFGGRNIQYF
.,TRBJ2-2,few,TRBV9,TGTGCCAGCAGCCCCGTTGTCGGGGAGCTGTTTTTT,CASSPVVGELFF
TRBD1,TRBJ2-5,.,TRBV4-1,TGCGCCAGCAGCCAAGTCCCGGGACAGCTTCAAGAGACCCAGTACTTC,CASSQVPGQLQETQYF
TRBD1,TRBJ2-5,.,TRBV5-1,TGCGCCAGCAGCTTGGTAACAGGGGGCCAAGAGACCCAGTACTTC,CASSLVTGGQETQYF
.,TRBJ2-2,few,TRBV11-2,TGTGCCAGCAGCATTACTAGCTCCCCCACCGCCGGGGAGCTGTTTTTT,CASSITSSPTAGELFF
TRBD1,TRBJ2-6,.,TRBV6-5,TGTGCCAGCAGTTACGCAGGGACAGTTAGCTCTGGGGCCAACGTCCTGACTTTC,CASSYAGTVSSGANVLTF
.,TRBJ2-3,few,TRBV25-1,TGTGCCAGCAGTGAATATGTCACCACAGATACGCAGTATTTT,CASSEYVTTDTQYF
.,TRBJ1-1,many,TRBV6-6,TGTGCCAGCAGTTTGACAGCGTTTGAAGCTTTCTTT,CASSLTAFEAFF
.,TRBJ1-1,many,TRBV4-1,TGCGCCAGCAGCCAGAGGACGGGGAACACTGAAGCTTTCTTT,CASSQRTGNTEAFF
.,TRBJ1-3,few,TRBV7-8,TGTGCCAGCAGCTTAGACGGCGTGGGGAACACCATATATTTT,CASSLDGVGNTIYF
.,TRBJ2-7,.,TRBV24-1,TGTGCCACCAGTGATTTGCTCTGGGGTGAGCAGTACTTC,CATSDLLWGEQYF
TRBD1,TRBJ1-2,.,TRBV20-1,TGCAGTGCTTCCGCGGGACAGGGACTGTCCGGCTACACCTTC,CSASAGQGLSGYTF
TRBD1,TRBJ2-1,few,TRBV18,TGTGCCAGCTCCCTAGACAGGGGGCCAGAACAGTTCTTC,CASSLDRGPEQFF
TRBD2,TRBJ2-1,few,TRBV7-8,TGTGCCAGCAGCTTAGCGCGCTTCGGGGGGGCCGCCTACAATGAGCAGTTCTTC,CASSLARFGGAAYNEQFF
TRBD1,TRBJ1-3,few,TRBV20-1,TGCAGTGCTAGGGAAACAGGGGCTGTGTCTCTCTCTGGAAACACCATATATTTT,CSARETGAVSLSGNTIYF
.,TRBJ2-3,.,TRBV11-3,TGTGCCAGCAGATCAAGGACAAACACAGATACGCAGTATTTT,CASRSRTNTDTQYF
TRBD2,TRBJ2-1,few,TRBV6-5,TGTGCCAGCGGTTCCTCACTAGCGGGAAACAATGAGCAGTTCTTC,CASGSSLAGNNEQFF
TRBD2,TRBJ2-1,few,TRBV5-1,TGCGCCAGCAGCTTGCTTTTAGCGGGGAGGGAGCAGTTCTTC,CASSLLLAGREQFF
.,TRBJ2-4,.,TRBV6-1,TGTGCCAGCAGTAGACGAGGGACAGCCAAAAACATTCAGTACTTC,CASSRRGTAKNIQYF
TRBD2,TRBJ2-5,many,TRBV7-8,TGTGCCAGCAGCCCCTTGAGCGGGGGGCAGGAAGAGACCCAGTACTTC,CASSPLSGGQEETQYF
TRBD2,TRBJ2-7,.,TRBV19,TGTGCCAGTAGTATATTCAGCGGGAGTTACGAGCAGTACTTC,CASSIFSGSYEQYF
.,TRBJ1-1,many,TRBV7-9,TGTGCCAGCAGCTTAGGAGGGGCTAACACTGAAGCTTTCTTT,CASSLGGANTEAFF
TRBD2,TRBJ2-1,many,TRBV6-4,TGTGCCAGCAGTGACTCGACAGGTTCTGGGGCTCAAGCGGGGGTGAAGTTCTTC,CASSDSTGSGAQAGVKFF
TRBD2,TRBJ2-1,few,TRBV6-1,TGTGCCAGCAGACGTTCCCTAGCGGGAGGAACCATTGAGCAGTTCTTC,CASRRSLAGGTIEQFF
.,TRBJ2-7,few,TRBV18,TGTGCCAGCTCACCAACATCCCCCACCTACGAGCAGTACTTC,CASSPTSPTYEQYF
.,TRBJ2-7,few,TRBV4-1,TGCGCCAGCAGCCAAGATCGGCAGGGGTCTAGAGTCTACGAGCAGTACTTC,CASSQDRQGSRVYEQYF
.,TRBJ2-2,many,TRBV9,TGTGCCAGCAGCGTAGGGGACACAACCGGGGAGCTGTTTTTT,CASSVGDTTGELFF
.,TRBJ2-3,many,TRBV2,TGTGCCAGCAGTGCCAGCGGGAGCACAGATACGCAGTATTTT,CASSASGSTDTQYF
TRBD1,TRBJ1-1,many,TRBV7-8,TGTGCCAGCAGCCCCGGGACAGGGATCGGCACTGAAGCTTTCTTT,CASSPGTGIGTEAFF
.,TRBJ2-1,few,TRBV29-1,TGCAGCGTTGAAGAAGATAGCGTCAATGAGCAGTTCTTC,CSVEEDSVNEQFF